The entry below describes one T cell receptor beta chain. Using immunoSEQ multiplex PCR, the repertoire was profiled, and TCRdb retains in-frame clones only, with some absent. The table shows about 400,000 clones, with just over 85% occurring only once. Germline loops: CDR1 MNHNS, CDR2 SASEGT. V dropped 1 base and J dropped 0; count of bases not matched to a gene: 3. The CDR3 runs to 15 residues. This record belongs to a study of blood T cell repertoires in COVID-19. The V and J genes are TRBV6-1 and TRBJ2-7; 7 bases match TRBD2. The specimen sequenced was peripheral blood. The source is a woman aged 30 to 39 with active or convalescent COVID-19. The CDR3 bases are TGTGCCAGCAGTGAAGTAACTAGCGCCTCCTACGAGCAGTACTTC. Protein: CASSEVTSASYEQYF.